These 24 T cell receptor beta chains were all obtained from the same sample, sequenced in a study of blood T cell repertoires in COVID-19. Clones were read by immunoSEQ multiplex PCR, and TCRdb kept only the in-frame ones, dropping some. Of about 83,000 clones in the sample, approximately 86% were seen once. The sample taken for sequencing was peripheral blood. All receptors derive from an elderly woman in a cohort sampled during active or convalescent COVID-19.

The chain is built from TRBV11-2 and TRBJ2-7; 7 bases map to TRBD2. CDR3 length: 14 amino acids. The germline CDR1 and CDR2 sequences are SGHAT and FQNNGV. V trimming: 5 bases; J trimming: 7 bases; junction bases outside the gene matches: 11. The CDR3 sequence is CASSVGTFGGEQYF. The CDR3 region has the DNA TGTGCCAGCAGCGTGGGGACTTTCGGGGGGGAGCAGTACTTC.

Here the CDR3 DNA reads TGTGCCAGCAGCAACCCCGGGACTAGCGCCTCCACCGGGGAGCTGTTTTTT. This translates into CASSNPGTSASTGELFF. The V gene is TRBV11-3, the J gene TRBJ2-2; 10 bases fit TRBD2. This CDR3 is built from 17 residues. Looked up from germline, CDR1 is SGHNT and CDR2 is YENEEA. V gave up 5 bases and J gave up 4 bases; unmatched junction bases: 10.

The chain combines TRBV28 with TRBJ1-2; 11 nucleotides line up with TRBD1. The CDR3 extends over 15 amino acids. Germline trimming cut 4 bases from V and 4 bases from J; bases unmatched to any gene: 5. Germline CDR1 reads MDHEN; CDR2 reads SYDVKM. CDR3 nucleotides: TGTGCCAGCAGTTCCGAAGGGACAGGGGGCTATGGCTACACCTTC. Its protein product is CASSSEGTGGYGYTF.

The V gene is TRBV19, the J gene TRBJ1-5, with TRBD1 identical over 7 bases. From germline, CDR1 is LNHDA and CDR2 SQIVND (reference sequence). V lost 5 bases and J lost 1; bases outside the gene matches: 8. The CDR3 loop spans 16 amino acids. Here the CDR3 DNA reads TGTGCCAGTAGTGTTCGACAGGGTGGGAGCAATCAGCCCCAGCATTTT. It encodes CASSVRQGGSNQPQHF.

This clone was picked up a small number of times. V gene TRBV11-2 combines with J gene TRBJ1-6; the match to TRBD1 covers 7 bases. The CDR3 spans 15 residues. The V gene's germline CDR1 is SGHAT and CDR2 FQNNGV. V lost 5 bases to trimming and J lost 14 bases; unmatched junction nucleotides: 15. The CDR3 spells CASSTGGTASLTLHF. CDR3 sequence (DNA): TGTGCCAGCAGCACCGGAGGGACAGCCAGTTTAACCCTCCACTTT.

This chain connects TRBV3-1 (or the pseudogene TRBV3-2) to TRBJ2-5, with D tentatively TRBD2 (6 bases). The V and J ends lost 4 bases and 5 bases respectively, with 14 bases between them. The CDR3 runs 14 residues. CDR1 LGHDT and CDR2 YNNKEL come from the germline V gene (reference sequence). CDR3 residues: CASSLPGGGETQYF. CDR3 coding DNA: TGTGCCAGCAGCCTCCCCGGGGGTGGGGAGACCCAGTACTTC.

This chain uses TRBV6-5 with TRBJ1-2, with 7 bases fitting TRBD1. V trimming: 6 bases; J trimming: 7 bases; junction bases outside the gene matches: 8. CDR1 MNHEY and CDR2 SVGAGI come from the germline V gene. This CDR3 has 13 residues. CDR3 protein: CASSPGQIGGYTF. Here the CDR3 DNA reads TGTGCCAGCAGCCCGGGACAGATTGGTGGCTACACCTTC.

V is TRBV10-1 and J is TRBJ2-3; 11 nucleotides match TRBD2. The CDR3 is 15 residues long. From germline, CDR1 is WNHNN and CDR2 SYGVQD (reference sequence). V was clipped by 5 bases and J by 2 bases; unmatched bases: 3. The CDR3 DNA reads TGCGCCAGCAGTAGGACTAGCGGGCCCACAGATACGCAGTATTTT. It codes for CASSRTSGPTDTQYF.

The rearrangement joins TRBV9 to TRBJ1-1; tentative D call: TRBD1 (6 bases). This CDR3 comprises 13 residues. Germline CDR1 reads SGDLS; CDR2 reads YYNGEE. The ends were cut back, 3 bases at V and 6 bases at J, with 12 bases in the middle. CDR3: CASSAFGGPEAFF. As DNA, the CDR3 is TGTGCCAGCAGCGCGTTTGGGGGCCCTGAAGCTTTCTTT.

Notes on this clone: A read error may produce the germline difference seen at one junction end. The chain has TRBV7-7 and TRBJ2-2; tentative D call: TRBD2 (6 bases). Germline CDR1 and CDR2: SSHAT and FNYEAQ (reference sequence). This CDR3 has 15 residues. The CDR3 protein is CASRPSDGGTGELFF. The CDR3 DNA reads as TGTGCTAGCAGACCATCGGACGGAGGGACTGGGGAGCTGTTTTTT.

Here the CDR3 reads CASSPPVLGGEKLFF. DNA for the CDR3: TGTGCCAGCTCACCACCGGTCTTGGGAGGTGAAAAACTGTTTTTT. The V call is TRBV18, the J call TRBJ1-4; unclear D gene. The V gene's germline CDR1 is KGHSH and CDR2 LQKENI. This CDR3 contains 15 residues. Trimming removed 0 bases from V and 7 bases from J, with 12 bases in between.

This clone occurred a few times. The chain employs TRBV7-9 and TRBJ1-2; D ambiguous. The CDR3 extends over 12 amino acids. V was clipped by 1 base and J by 8 bases, with 8 bases between them. CDR1 SEHNR and CDR2 FQNEAQ come from the germline V gene (reference sequence). The CDR3 DNA reads as TGTGCCAGCAGCTTAGGGGGAGGCGGCTACACCTTC. Amino acids: CASSLGGGGYTF.

The chain uses TRBV3-1 (or the pseudogene TRBV3-2) and TRBJ1-2, with 8 bases matching TRBD1. J gave up 7 bases and V 1 base, and 11 bases lay outside the gene matches. The CDR3 is 16 amino acids. Per the germline V gene, CDR1 is LGHDT and CDR2 is YNNKEL (reference sequence). In DNA, the CDR3 is TGTGCCAGCAGCCAAGGGACAGGGAAGATGGGGCTTGGCTACACCTTC. It is translated as CASSQGTGKMGLGYTF.

The chain couples TRBV5-1 to TRBJ2-5; 14 nucleotides match TRBD2. This CDR3 region has 15 residues. Germline V gives CDR1 SGHRS, CDR2 YFSETQ. Unmatched junction bases numbered 0, after V lost 0 bases and J lost 5 bases. Here the CDR3 DNA reads TGCGCCAGCAGCTTGGGACTAGCGGGAGGGGAGACCCAGTACTTC. This encodes CASSLGLAGGETQYF.

The chain joins TRBV6-5 to TRBJ2-3, with D tentatively TRBD2 (5 bases). V lost 6 bases and J 8 bases, leaving 15 bases between the germline ends. In germline, CDR1 is MNHEY, CDR2 SVGAGI. The CDR3 loop spans 13 amino acids. CDR3 in amino acids: CASSSLREPTQYF. The CDR3 coding sequence is TGTGCCAGCAGCTCCTTGAGGGAGCCTACGCAGTATTTT.

The chain couples TRBV5-4 to TRBJ1-2; perhaps TRBD1 as D (6 bases). Germline loops: CDR1 SGHNT, CDR2 YYREEE (reference sequence). Trimming shortened V by 0 bases and J by 4 bases, and 10 bases separated the two germline ends. The CDR3 covers 14 residues. Here the CDR3 reads CASSLGGQRYGYTF. CDR3 sequence (DNA): TGTGCCAGCAGCTTGGGTGGACAGCGCTATGGCTACACCTTC.

This chain links TRBV4-2 with TRBJ2-2; D is undetermined. The V end was cut by 0 bases, the J end by 2 bases, with 7 bases between. CDR1 is LGHNA and CDR2 is YNFKEQ in the germline V gene. This CDR3 is 15 amino acids long. The CDR3 coding sequence is TGTGCCAGCAGCCAAGATGGCAAAAACACCGGGGAGCTGTTTTTT. Its protein is CASSQDGKNTGELFF.

V and J are TRBV5-1 and TRBJ2-2; D perhaps matches TRBD2 (5 bases). The CDR3 has 15 residues. Germline V lookup: CDR1 SGHRS, CDR2 YFSETQ. V dropped 7 bases and J dropped 5 bases, with 18 bases sitting between them. The CDR3 DNA reads TGCGCCAGCTCACGCCCCGGAGGAAGGACCGGGGAGCTGTTTTTT. This sequence encodes CASSRPGGRTGELFF.

The V gene is TRBV29-1, the J gene TRBJ1-1; tentative D call: TRBD1 (5 bases). CDR1 SQVTM and CDR2 ANQGSEA come from the germline V gene. V was clipped by 8 bases and J by 4 bases, with 17 bases between them. This CDR3 comprises 13 residues. This CDR3 is CSTFGQGTTEAFF. In DNA form, the CDR3 reads TGCAGCACCTTCGGGCAGGGCACCACTGAAGCTTTCTTT.

This clone was seen more than once but under ten times. J is TRBJ2-1 and V is TRBV2; D is undetermined. Looked up from germline, CDR1 is SNHLY and CDR2 is FYNNEI. This CDR3 has 13 residues. V dropped 2 bases and J dropped 5 bases, with 7 bases sitting between them. Here the CDR3 reads CASSEPFDNEQFF. CDR3 DNA: TGTGCCAGCAGTGAACCTTTCGACAATGAGCAGTTCTTC.

A few counts support this clone. CDR3 loop: CASTLGGAGGVNQPQHF. CDR3 DNA sequence: TGTGCCAGCACTTTAGGGGGGGCAGGGGGCGTAAACCAGCCCCAGCATTTT. The genes are TRBV19 and TRBJ1-5; 8 bases fit TRBD1. CDR1 is LNHDA and CDR2 is SQIVND in the germline V gene (reference sequence). J was trimmed by 7 bases and V by 9 bases; bases with no gene match: 20. The CDR3 sequence is 17 residues long.

The V and J genes are TRBV5-4 and TRBJ2-3; 12 bases are a match to TRBD2. Trimming cost V 2 bases and J 4 bases; bases outside gene matches: 2. This CDR3 comprises 15 residues. CDR1 is SGHNT, CDR2 YYREEE, per germline (reference sequence). Here the CDR3 DNA reads TGTGCCAGCAGCTTTCGGACTAGCGGGGCAGATACGCAGTATTTT. It codes for CASSFRTSGADTQYF.

The chain links TRBV3-1 (or the pseudogene TRBV3-2) to TRBJ2-2; D unresolved. Per the germline V gene, CDR1 is LGHDT and CDR2 is YNNKEL (reference sequence). V dropped 2 bases and J dropped 5 bases, with 3 bases sitting between them. The CDR3 extends over 12 amino acids. CDR3 nucleotides: TGTGCCAGCAGCCAACCTACCGGGGAGCTGTTTTTT. Its translation: CASSQPTGELFF.

This chain connects TRBV7-9 to TRBJ1-1; D may be TRBD1 (6 bases). Germline assignment: CDR1 SEHNR and CDR2 FQNEAQ (reference sequence). Trimming removed 4 bases at V and 4 bases at J, with 16 bases between. This CDR3 has 15 amino acids. The CDR3 here is CASSSTGLVGTEAFF. The CDR3 DNA reads TGTGCCAGCAGCTCTACAGGGTTGGTGGGCACTGAAGCTTTCTTT.